This T cell receptor (beta chain) was sequenced for a study of CD8+ T cells in alopecia areata. Germline values: CDR1 SNHLY, CDR2 FYNNEI. The CDR3 is made up of 14 amino acids. V lost 4 bases and J 0 bases, leaving 8 bases between the germline ends. RNA was extracted and reverse transcribed into cDNA as the sequencing template. Using immunoSEQ multiplex PCR, the repertoire was profiled, and TCRdb retains in-frame clones only, with some absent. The repertoire holds roughly 100,000 clones, with around 50% as singletons. The sequencing input was CD4+ T cells sorted from blood. The sequence came from a human donor in good health. This chain connects TRBV2 to TRBJ2-3, with D perhaps TRBD2 (6 bases). The CDR3 region has the DNA TGTGCCAGCAGTGTCAGCGGGAGCACAGATACGCAGTATTTT. Protein product: CASSVSGSTDTQYF. Supplemented by reference TRBV2 and TRBJ2-3, the full variable domain reads EPEVTQTPSHQVTQMGQEVILRCVPISNHLYFYWYRQILGQKVEFLVSFYNNEISEKSEIFDDQFSVERPDGSNFTLKIRSTKLEDSAMYFCASSVSGSTDTQYFGPGTRLTVL.